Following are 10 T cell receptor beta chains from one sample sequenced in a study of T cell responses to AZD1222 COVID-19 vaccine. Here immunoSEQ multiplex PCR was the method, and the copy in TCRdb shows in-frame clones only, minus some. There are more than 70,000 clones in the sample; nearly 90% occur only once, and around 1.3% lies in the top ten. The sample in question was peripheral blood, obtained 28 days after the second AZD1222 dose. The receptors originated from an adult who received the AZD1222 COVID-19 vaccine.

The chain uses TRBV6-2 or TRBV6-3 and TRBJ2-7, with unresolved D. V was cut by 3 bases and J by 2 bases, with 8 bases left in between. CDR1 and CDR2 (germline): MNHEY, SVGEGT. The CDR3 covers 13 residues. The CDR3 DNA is TGTGCCAGCAGTTATCCCAACACCTACGAGCAGTACTTC. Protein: CASSYPNTYEQYF.

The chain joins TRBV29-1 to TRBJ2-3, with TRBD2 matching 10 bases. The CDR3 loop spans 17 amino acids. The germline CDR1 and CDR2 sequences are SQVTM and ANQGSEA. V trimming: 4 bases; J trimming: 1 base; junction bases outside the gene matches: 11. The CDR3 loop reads CSVVIVSSGSGTDTQYF. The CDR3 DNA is TGCAGCGTTGTGATCGTGTCTAGCGGGAGCGGCACAGATACGCAGTATTTT.

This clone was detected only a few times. The CDR3 region has the DNA TGCGCCAGCAGCCAAGATCAGTCAGGGGGCCTAGCGGTCTACGAGCAGTACTTC. Translation gives CASSQDQSGGLAVYEQYF. The chain has TRBV4-3 and TRBJ2-7; a weak D match, TRBD1 (8 bases). Germline values: CDR1 LGHNA, CDR2 YSLEER. The CDR3 extends over 18 amino acids. Trimming took 0 bases from V and 3 from J, leaving 21 bases between them.

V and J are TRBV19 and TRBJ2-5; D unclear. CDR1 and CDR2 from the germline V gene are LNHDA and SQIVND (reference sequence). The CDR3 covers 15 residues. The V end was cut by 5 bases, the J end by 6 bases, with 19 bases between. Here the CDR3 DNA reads TGTGCCAGTAGTTCACCCCAGCTCCATCCGCAGACCCAGTACTTC. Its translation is CASSSPQLHPQTQYF.

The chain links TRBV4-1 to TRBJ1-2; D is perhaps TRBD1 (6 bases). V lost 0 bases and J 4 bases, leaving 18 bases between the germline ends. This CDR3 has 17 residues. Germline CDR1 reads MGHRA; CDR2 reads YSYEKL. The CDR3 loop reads CASSQDRGLRPIYGYTF. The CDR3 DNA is TGCGCCAGCAGCCAAGACAGGGGCCTTAGACCTATCTATGGCTACACCTTC.

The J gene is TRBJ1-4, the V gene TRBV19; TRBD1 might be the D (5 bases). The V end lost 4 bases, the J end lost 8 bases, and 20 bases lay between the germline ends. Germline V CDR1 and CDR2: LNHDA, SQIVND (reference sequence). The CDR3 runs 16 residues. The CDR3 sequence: CASSTARQPEGEKLFF. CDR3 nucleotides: TGTGCCAGTAGTACCGCTCGACAGCCAGAAGGAGAAAAACTGTTTTTT.

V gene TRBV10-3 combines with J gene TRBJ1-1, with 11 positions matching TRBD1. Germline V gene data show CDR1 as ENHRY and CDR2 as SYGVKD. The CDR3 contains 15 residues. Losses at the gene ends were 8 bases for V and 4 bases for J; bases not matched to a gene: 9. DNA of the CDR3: TGTGCCATCGGCGAAGCCGGGACAGGGGGCACTGAAGCTTTCTTT. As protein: CAIGEAGTGGTEAFF.

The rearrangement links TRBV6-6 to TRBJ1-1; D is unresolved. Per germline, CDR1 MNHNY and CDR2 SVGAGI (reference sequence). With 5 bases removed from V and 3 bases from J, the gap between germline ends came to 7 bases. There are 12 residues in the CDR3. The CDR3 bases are TGTGCCAGCAGTCGTCAAGACACTGAAGCTTTCTTT. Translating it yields CASSRQDTEAFF.

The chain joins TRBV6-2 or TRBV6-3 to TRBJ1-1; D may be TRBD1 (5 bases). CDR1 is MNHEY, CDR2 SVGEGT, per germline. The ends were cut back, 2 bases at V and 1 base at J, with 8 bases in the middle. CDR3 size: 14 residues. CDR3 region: CASSYNRRNTEAFF. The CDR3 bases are TGTGCCAGCAGTTACAACAGGAGGAACACTGAAGCTTTCTTT.

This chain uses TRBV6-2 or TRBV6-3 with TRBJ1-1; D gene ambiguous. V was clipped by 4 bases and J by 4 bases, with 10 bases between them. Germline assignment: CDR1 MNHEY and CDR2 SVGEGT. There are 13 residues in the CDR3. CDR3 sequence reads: CASSSRPGTEAFF. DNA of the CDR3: TGTGCCAGCAGTTCGCGTCCGGGCACTGAAGCTTTCTTT.